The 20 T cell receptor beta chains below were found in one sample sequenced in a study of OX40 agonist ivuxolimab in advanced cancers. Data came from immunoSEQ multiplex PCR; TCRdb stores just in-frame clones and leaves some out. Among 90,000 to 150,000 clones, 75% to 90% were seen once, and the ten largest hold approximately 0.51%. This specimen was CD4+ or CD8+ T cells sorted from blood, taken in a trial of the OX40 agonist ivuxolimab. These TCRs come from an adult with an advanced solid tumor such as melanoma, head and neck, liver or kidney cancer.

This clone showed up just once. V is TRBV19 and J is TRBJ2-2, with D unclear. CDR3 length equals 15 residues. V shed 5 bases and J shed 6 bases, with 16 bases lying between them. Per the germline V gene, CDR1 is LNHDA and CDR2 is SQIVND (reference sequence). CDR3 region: CASSLPHSGPGELFF. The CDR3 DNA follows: TGTGCCAGTAGTCTTCCTCACTCTGGTCCCGGGGAGCTGTTTTTT.

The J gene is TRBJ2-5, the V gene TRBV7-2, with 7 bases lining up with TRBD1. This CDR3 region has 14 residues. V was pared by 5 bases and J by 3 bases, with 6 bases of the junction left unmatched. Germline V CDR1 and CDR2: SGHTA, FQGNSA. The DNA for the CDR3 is TGTGCCAGCAGCCCGTACACAGGGGAAGAGACCCAGTACTTC. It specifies CASSPYTGEETQYF. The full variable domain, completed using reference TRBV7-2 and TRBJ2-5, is GAGVSQSPSNKVTEKGKDVELRCDPISGHTALYWYRQSLGQGLEFLIYFQGNSAPDKSGLPSDRFSAERTGGSVSTLTIQRTQQEDSAVYLCASSPYTGEETQYFGPGTRLLVL.

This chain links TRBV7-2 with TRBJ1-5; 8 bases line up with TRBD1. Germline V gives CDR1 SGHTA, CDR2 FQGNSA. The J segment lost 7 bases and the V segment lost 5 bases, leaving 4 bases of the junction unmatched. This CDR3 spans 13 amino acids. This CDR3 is CASSDRGGQPQHF. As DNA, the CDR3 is TGTGCCAGCAGCGACAGGGGAGGCCAGCCCCAGCATTTT.

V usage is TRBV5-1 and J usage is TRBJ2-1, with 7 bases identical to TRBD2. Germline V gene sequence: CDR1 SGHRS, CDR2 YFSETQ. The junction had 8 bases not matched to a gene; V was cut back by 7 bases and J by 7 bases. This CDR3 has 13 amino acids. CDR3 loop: CASAVLAGNEQFF. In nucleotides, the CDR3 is TGCGCCAGCGCGGTTTTAGCGGGTAATGAGCAGTTCTTC. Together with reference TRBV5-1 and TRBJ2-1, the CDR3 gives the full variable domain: KAGVTQTPRYLIKTRGQQVTLSCSPISGHRSVSWYQQTPGQGLQFLFEYFSETQRNKGNFPGRFSGRQFSNSRSEMNVSTLELGDSALYLCASAVLAGNEQFFGPGTRLTVL.

The CDR3 bases are TGTGCCAGTAGTGCCTCCCGGGACGGAAGCTCCTACGAGCAGTACTTC. Translation gives CASSASRDGSSYEQYF. This chain links TRBV19 with TRBJ2-7, with D tentatively TRBD1 or TRBD2 (5 bases each). Trimming pared 5 bases from V and 0 bases from J, leaving 17 bases between. CDR1 is LNHDA and CDR2 is SQIVND in the germline V gene (reference sequence). This CDR3 region has 16 residues.

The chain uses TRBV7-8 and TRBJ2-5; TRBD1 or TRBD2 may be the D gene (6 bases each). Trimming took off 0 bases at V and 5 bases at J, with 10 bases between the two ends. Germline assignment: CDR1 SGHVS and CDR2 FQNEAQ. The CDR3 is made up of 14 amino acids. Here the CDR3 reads CASSLAGGQETQYF. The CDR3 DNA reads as TGTGCCAGCAGCTTAGCGGGGGGCCAGGAGACCCAGTACTTC.

The CDR3 bases are TGTGCCTGGAATACAGGGATTAACTCAGATACGCAGTATTTT. It encodes CAWNTGINSDTQYF. This chain uses TRBV30 with TRBJ2-3; D may be TRBD1 (6 bases). The germline CDR1 and CDR2 sequences are GTSNPN and SVGIG (reference sequence). Trimming removed 4 bases from V and 4 bases from J, with 15 bases in between. The CDR3 is 14 residues long. Looking up the rest from reference TRBV30 and TRBJ2-3 gives the full variable domain: SQTIHQWPATLVQPVGSPLSLECTVEGTSNPNLYWYRQAAGRGLQLLFYSVGIGQISSEVPQNLSASRPQDRQFILSSKKLLLSDSGFYLCAWNTGINSDTQYFGPGTRLTVL.

This CDR3 reads CASSLEGASWDTQYF. CDR3 bases: TGTGCCAGCAGCTTAGAAGGGGCCAGCTGGGATACGCAGTATTTT. The chain is built from TRBV7-2 and TRBJ2-3; D possibly corresponds to TRBD1 (5 bases). V gave up 1 base and J gave up 6 bases, with 14 bases separating them. The CDR3 has 15 residues. Germline CDR1 SGHTA, CDR2 FQGNSA.

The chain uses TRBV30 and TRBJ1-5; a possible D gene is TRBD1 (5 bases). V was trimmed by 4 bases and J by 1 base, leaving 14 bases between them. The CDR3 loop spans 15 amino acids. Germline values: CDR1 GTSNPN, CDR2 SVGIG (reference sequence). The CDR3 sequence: CAWTRAGTSNQPQHF. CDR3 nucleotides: TGTGCCTGGACCCGCGCGGGGACCAGCAATCAGCCCCAGCATTTT.

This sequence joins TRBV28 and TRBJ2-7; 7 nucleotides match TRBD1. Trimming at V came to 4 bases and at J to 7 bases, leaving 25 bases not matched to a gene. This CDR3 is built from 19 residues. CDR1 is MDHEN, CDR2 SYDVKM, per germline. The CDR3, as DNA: TGTGCCAGCAGTTCCACAAACCGACAGGGAAGGGCCCCCGTGAGTGAGCAGTACTTC. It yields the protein CASSSTNRQGRAPVSEQYF.

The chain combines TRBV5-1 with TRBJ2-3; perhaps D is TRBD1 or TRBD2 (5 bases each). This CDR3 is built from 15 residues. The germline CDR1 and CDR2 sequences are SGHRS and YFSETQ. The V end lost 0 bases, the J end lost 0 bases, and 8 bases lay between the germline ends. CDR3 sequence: CASSLERGSTDTQYF. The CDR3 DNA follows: TGCGCCAGCAGCTTGGAGAGGGGAAGCACAGATACGCAGTATTTT.

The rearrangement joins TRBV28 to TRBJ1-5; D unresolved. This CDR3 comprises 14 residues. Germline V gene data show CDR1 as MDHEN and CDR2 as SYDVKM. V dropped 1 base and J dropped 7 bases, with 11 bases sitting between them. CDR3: CASSLSPLRQPQHF. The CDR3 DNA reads TGTGCCAGCAGTTTATCCCCTCTCCGGCAGCCCCAGCATTTT.

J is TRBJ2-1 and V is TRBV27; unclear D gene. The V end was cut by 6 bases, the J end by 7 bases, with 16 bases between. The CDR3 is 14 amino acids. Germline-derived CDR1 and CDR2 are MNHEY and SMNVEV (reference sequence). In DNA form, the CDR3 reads TGTGCCAGCAGACCCCAGTCGTTTGGGAATGAGCAGTTCTTC. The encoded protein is CASRPQSFGNEQFF.

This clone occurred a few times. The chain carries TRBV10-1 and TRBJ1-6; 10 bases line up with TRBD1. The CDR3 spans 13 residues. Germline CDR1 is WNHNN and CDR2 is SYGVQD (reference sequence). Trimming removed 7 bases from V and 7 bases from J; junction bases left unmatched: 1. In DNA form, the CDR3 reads TGCGCCAGCACGGACAGGGGGAATTCACCCCTCCACTTT. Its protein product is CASTDRGNSPLHF.

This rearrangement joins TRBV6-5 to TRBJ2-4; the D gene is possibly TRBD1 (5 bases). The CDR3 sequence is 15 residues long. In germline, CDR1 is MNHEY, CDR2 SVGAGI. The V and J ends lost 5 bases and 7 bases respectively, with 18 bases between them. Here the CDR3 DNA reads TGTGCCAGCAGTCGTAGCCCCCAGGGTGACAACATTCAGTACTTC. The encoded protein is CASSRSPQGDNIQYF.

CDR3 residues: CASSLGQGAERYQPQHF. CDR3 in DNA: TGTGCCAGCTCACTCGGACAGGGGGCGGAACGGTATCAGCCCCAGCATTTT. The chain recombines TRBV18 with TRBJ1-5; 11 bases map to TRBD1. Looked up from germline, CDR1 is KGHSH and CDR2 is LQKENI. The V segment lost 4 bases and the J segment 5 bases; nucleotides outside the gene matches: 10. The CDR3 covers 17 residues.

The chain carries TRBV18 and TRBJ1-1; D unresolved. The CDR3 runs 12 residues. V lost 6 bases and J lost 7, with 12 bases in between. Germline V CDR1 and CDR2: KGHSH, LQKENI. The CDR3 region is CASSRGPGEAFF. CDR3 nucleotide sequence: TGTGCCAGCTCCCGGGGTCCCGGTGAAGCTTTCTTT. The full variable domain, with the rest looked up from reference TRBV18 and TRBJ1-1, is NAGVMQNPRHLVRRRGQEARLRCSPMKGHSHVYWYRQLPEEGLKFMVYLQKENIIDESGMPKERFSAEFPKEGPSILRIQQVVRGDSAAYFCASSRGPGEAFFGQGTRLTVV.

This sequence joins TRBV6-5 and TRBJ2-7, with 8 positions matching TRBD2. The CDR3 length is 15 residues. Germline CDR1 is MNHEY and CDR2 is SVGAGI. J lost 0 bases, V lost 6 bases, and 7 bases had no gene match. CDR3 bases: TGTGCCAGCAGACTGGCGGGGGGCAGCTCCTACGAGCAGTACTTC. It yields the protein CASRLAGGSSYEQYF.

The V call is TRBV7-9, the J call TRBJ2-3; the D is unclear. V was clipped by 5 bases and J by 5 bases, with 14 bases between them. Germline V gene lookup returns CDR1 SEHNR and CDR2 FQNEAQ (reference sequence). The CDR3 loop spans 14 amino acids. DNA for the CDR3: TGTGCCAGCAGCCCGCGTTCGGGCGGAGATACGCAGTATTTT. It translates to CASSPRSGGDTQYF.

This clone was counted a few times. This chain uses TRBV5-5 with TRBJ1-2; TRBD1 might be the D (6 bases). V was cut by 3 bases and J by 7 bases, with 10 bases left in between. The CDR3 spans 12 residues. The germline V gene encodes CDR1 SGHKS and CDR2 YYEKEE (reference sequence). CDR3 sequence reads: CASSSTGAGYTF. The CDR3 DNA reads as TGTGCCAGCAGCTCGACAGGAGCTGGCTACACCTTC.